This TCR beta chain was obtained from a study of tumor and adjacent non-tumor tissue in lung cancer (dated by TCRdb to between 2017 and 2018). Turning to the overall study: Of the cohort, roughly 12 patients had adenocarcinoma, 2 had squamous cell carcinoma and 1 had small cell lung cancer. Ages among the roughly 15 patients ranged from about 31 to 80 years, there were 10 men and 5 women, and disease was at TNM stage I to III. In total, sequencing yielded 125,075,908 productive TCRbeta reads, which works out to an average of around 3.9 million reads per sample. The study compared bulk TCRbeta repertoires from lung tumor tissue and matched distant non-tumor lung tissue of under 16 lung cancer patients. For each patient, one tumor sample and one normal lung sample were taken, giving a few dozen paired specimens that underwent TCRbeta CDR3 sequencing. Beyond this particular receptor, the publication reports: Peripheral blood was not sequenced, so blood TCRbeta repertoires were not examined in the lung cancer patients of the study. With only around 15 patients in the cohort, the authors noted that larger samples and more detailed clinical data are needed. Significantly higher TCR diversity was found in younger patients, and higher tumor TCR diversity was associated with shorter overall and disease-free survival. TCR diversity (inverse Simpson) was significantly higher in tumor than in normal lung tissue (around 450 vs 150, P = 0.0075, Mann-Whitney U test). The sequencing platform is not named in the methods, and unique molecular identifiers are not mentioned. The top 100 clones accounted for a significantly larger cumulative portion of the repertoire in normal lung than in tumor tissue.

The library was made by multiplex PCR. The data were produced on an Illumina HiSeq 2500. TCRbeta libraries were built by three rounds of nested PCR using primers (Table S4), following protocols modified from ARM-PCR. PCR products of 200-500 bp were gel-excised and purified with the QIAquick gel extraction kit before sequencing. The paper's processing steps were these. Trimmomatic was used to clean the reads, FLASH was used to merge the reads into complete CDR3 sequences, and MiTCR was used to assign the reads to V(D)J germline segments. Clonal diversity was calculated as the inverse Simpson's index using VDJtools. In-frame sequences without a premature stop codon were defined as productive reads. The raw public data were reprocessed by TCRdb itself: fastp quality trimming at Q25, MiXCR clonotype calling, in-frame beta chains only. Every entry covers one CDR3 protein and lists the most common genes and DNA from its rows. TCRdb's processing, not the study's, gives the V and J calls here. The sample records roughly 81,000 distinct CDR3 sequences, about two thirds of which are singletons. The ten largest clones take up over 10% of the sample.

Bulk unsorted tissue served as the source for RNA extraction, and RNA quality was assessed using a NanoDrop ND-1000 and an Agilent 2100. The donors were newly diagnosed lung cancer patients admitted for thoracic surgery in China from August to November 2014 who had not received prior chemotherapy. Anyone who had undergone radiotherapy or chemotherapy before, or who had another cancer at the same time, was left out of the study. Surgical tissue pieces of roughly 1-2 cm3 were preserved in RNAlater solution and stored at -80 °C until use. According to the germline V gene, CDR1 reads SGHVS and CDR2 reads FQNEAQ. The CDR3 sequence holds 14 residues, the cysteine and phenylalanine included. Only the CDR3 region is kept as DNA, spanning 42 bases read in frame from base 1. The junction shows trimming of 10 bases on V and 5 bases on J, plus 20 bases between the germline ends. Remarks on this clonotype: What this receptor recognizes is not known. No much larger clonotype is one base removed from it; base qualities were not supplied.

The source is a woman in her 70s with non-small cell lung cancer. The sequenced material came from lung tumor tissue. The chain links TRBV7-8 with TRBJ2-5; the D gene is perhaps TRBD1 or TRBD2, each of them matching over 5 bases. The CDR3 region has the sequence CANTLAWGGETQYF. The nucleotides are TGTGCCAACACCTTAGCTTGGGGCGGGGAGACCCAGTACTTC.